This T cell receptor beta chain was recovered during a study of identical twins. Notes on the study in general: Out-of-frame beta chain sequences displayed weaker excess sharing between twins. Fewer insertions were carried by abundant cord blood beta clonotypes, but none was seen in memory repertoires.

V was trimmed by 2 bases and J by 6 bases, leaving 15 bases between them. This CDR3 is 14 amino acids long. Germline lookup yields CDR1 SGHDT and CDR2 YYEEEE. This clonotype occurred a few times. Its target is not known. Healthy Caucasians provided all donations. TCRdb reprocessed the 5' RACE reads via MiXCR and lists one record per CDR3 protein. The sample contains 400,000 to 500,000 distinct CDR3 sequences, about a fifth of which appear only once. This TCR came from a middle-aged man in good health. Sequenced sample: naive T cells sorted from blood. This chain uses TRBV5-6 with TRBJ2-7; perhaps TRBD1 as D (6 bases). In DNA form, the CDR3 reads TGTGCCAGCAGCTTCCAGCCAGGGGTCGGCGAGCAGTACTTC. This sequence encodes CASSFQPGVGEQYF.